The source of this T cell receptor (beta chain) is a study of blood T cell repertoires in COVID-19. CDR1 is MGHRA and CDR2 is YSYEKL in the germline V gene. CDR3 length equals 18 residues. Unmatched junction bases numbered 12, after V lost 0 bases and J lost 4 bases. Sequenced by immunoSEQ multiplex PCR; TCRdb stores in-frame clones only, minus some. The table shows 180,000 or so clones, with approximately 88% occurring only once. Allocation to cohorts depended on clinical history reported by the participants. Recovery among Cohort 3 donors was established by two negative PCRs, clearance, or symptom resolution.

This TCR came from a woman in her fifties or sixties who had recovered from COVID-19. The gene calls are TRBV4-1 and TRBJ1-2; 9 positions agree with TRBD1. The sample was PBMCs or T cells enriched from blood (not recorded which). CDR3 protein: CASSQDQARDRVIYGYTF. The CDR3 region has the DNA TGCGCCAGCAGCCAAGATCAGGCTCGGGACAGGGTTATCTATGGCTACACCTTC.